A single sample gave rise to the 16 T cell receptor beta chains below, sequenced in a study of cytomegalovirus exposure and HLA in healthy donors. With 60 Vbeta and 13 Jbeta primers, the PCR was carried out. Repertoires were generated with immunoSEQ multiplex PCR, while TCRdb's copy carries only in-frame clones and drops some. Of some 130,000 clones listed, roughly 70% are singletons. The sample comprised PBMCs. The receptors come from a man aged 40-50 years in good health and CMV-seronegative.

This sequence joins TRBV7-8 and TRBJ1-1; TRBD1 matches at 7 bases. The CDR3 is 14 amino acids. The ends lost 9 bases at V and 1 base at J; junction bases unmatched: 8. Germline-derived CDR1 and CDR2 are SGHVS and FQNEAQ. In DNA, the CDR3 is TGTGCCAGAATTAACAGACAGGGGAACACTGAAGCTTTCTTT. Protein product: CARINRQGNTEAFF.

The V gene is TRBV4-3, the J gene TRBJ2-1; TRBD2 matches 15 bases. Looked up from germline, CDR1 is LGHNA and CDR2 is YSLEER. The V gene end was trimmed by 1 base and the J gene end by 3 bases; junction bases not matched to a gene: 4. This CDR3 is 18 amino acids long. This CDR3 reads CASSQGTSGGVFYNEQFF. CDR3 nucleotides: TGCGCCAGCAGCCAAGGGACTAGCGGGGGGGTTTTCTACAATGAGCAGTTCTTC.

The chain recombines TRBV30 with TRBJ1-1, with D possibly being TRBD1 (5 bases). Germline CDR1 GTSNPN, CDR2 SVGIG (reference sequence). The CDR3 has 14 amino acids. Trimming left V 2 bases short and J 2 bases short, with 12 bases between. In nucleotides, the CDR3 is TGTGCCTGGAGTCGGTTGGGGCGCAACACTGAAGCTTTCTTT. Encoded protein: CAWSRLGRNTEAFF.

The chain is built from TRBV29-1 and TRBJ2-7; 8 nucleotides line up with TRBD1. Germline V gene sequence: CDR1 SQVTM, CDR2 ANQGSEA. V lost 3 bases and J lost 4; bases outside the gene matches: 5. There are 13 residues in the CDR3. The CDR3: CSVEGQDPYEQYF. DNA of the CDR3: TGCAGCGTTGAGGGACAGGACCCATACGAGCAGTACTTC.

This clone was detected only once. This rearrangement joins TRBV28 to TRBJ1-5; no clear D gene. The germline V gene has CDR1 MDHEN and CDR2 SYDVKM. V was trimmed by 8 bases and J by 1 base, leaving 12 bases between them. This CDR3 region has 14 residues. The DNA of the CDR3 is TGTGCCAGCTCGGGAGGGAAGAGCAATCAGCCCCAGCATTTT. It specifies CASSGGKSNQPQHF.

This clone was seen a handful of times. The chain links TRBV6-5 to TRBJ2-7; D gene unclear. Per germline, CDR1 MNHEY and CDR2 SVGAGI. The V end was cut by 2 bases, the J end by 6 bases, with 17 bases between. This CDR3 has 15 amino acids. For the CDR3, the DNA is TGTGCCAGCAGTTACGTGTCCCCCGATAGAACCGAGCAGTACTTC. It specifies CASSYVSPDRTEQYF.

The chain is built from TRBV27 and TRBJ2-7; tentatively, D is TRBD1 (6 bases). Germline-derived CDR1 and CDR2 are MNHEY and SMNVEV (reference sequence). Trimming shortened V by 2 bases and J by 4 bases, and 9 bases separated the two germline ends. This CDR3 spans 13 amino acids. The CDR3: CASSLGGQYEQYF. The CDR3 DNA reads TGTGCCAGCAGTTTAGGGGGACAATACGAGCAGTACTTC.

The CDR3 DNA sequence: TGCGCCAGCAGTGAGCCGGGACAGGGAGGGACTGAAGCTTTCTTT. As protein: CASSEPGQGGTEAFF. This chain uses TRBV10-1 with TRBJ1-1; 9 bases are shared with TRBD1. CDR3 size: 15 residues. CDR1 and CDR2 (germline): WNHNN, SYGVQD (reference sequence). With V trimmed by 2 bases and J by 5 bases, 6 bases remained unmatched.

V is TRBV7-4 and J is TRBJ1-5, with 7 bases aligning to TRBD1. CDR1 and CDR2 (germline): SGHVT, SQSDAQ. V lost 4 bases, J lost 2 bases, and 8 bases stayed unmatched. The CDR3 totals 16 residues. CDR3 DNA sequence: TGTGCCAGCAGCTATGGGACAGAATGGGGCAATCAGCCCCAGCATTTT. Translating it yields CASSYGTEWGNQPQHF.

This chain joins TRBV7-2 and TRBJ1-3; the D gene is possibly TRBD1 (5 bases). Trimming removed 6 bases at V and 3 bases at J, with 15 bases between. CDR3 length: 15 amino acids. Germline CDR1 and CDR2: SGHTA and FQGNSA. This CDR3 reads CASSTSGGYGNTIYF. CDR3 coding DNA: TGTGCCAGCAGTACCAGCGGGGGTTATGGAAACACCATATATTTT.

This sequence joins TRBV19 and TRBJ1-2, with 10 bases fitting TRBD1. The CDR3 is made up of 14 amino acids. V shed 4 bases and J 6 bases; nucleotides not matched to a gene: 5. Germline lookup yields CDR1 LNHDA and CDR2 SQIVND (reference sequence). The CDR3 DNA follows: TGTGCCAGTAGTAGAACCGGGACAGGGGATGGCTACACCTTC. It translates to CASSRTGTGDGYTF.

The chain employs TRBV18 and TRBJ2-7, with TRBD1 matching over 8 bases. This CDR3 region has 16 residues. The V gene's germline CDR1 is KGHSH and CDR2 LQKENI. With 1 base clipped from V and 5 bases from J, the junction kept 10 bases outside the gene matches. Written as DNA, the CDR3 is TGTGCCAGCTCACCACAGGTGACAGGGGTTGGGGACGAGCAGTACTTC. It yields the protein CASSPQVTGVGDEQYF. The full variable domain, with the rest looked up from reference TRBV18 and TRBJ2-7, is NAGVMQNPRHLVRRRGQEARLRCSPMKGHSHVYWYRQLPEEGLKFMVYLQKENIIDESGMPKERFSAEFPKEGPSILRIQQVVRGDSAAYFCASSPQVTGVGDEQYFGPGTRLTVT.

The sample holds many counts of this clone. The chain uses TRBV11-2 and TRBJ2-4, with 9 bases fitting TRBD2. CDR1 SGHAT and CDR2 FQNNGV come from the germline V gene. CDR3 size: 15 residues. The trim removed 5 bases at V and 3 bases at J, leaving 5 bases unmatched. CDR3 sequence (DNA): TGTGCCAGCAGCCAGAGACTAGCGGACAAAAACATTCAGTACTTC. It is translated as CASSQRLADKNIQYF.

V usage is TRBV19 and J usage is TRBJ1-5, with 8 bases aligning to TRBD1. The CDR3 consists of 13 residues. Germline assignment: CDR1 LNHDA and CDR2 SQIVND (reference sequence). J was trimmed by 6 bases and V by 8 bases; bases with no gene match: 6. CDR3 DNA: TGTGCCAGTGACCAGGGGGCTGGTCAGCCCCAGCATTTT. As protein: CASDQGAGQPQHF.

CDR3 in amino acids: CASSLEHRGRGGYTF. The CDR3 DNA reads TGTGCCAGCAGCTTGGAGCACAGGGGGCGAGGTGGCTACACCTTC. V is TRBV5-4 and J is TRBJ1-2; TRBD1 matches at 9 bases. The CDR3 totals 15 residues. V gave up 0 bases and J gave up 7 bases; unmatched junction bases: 7. Germline CDR1 SGHNT, CDR2 YYREEE (reference sequence).

The chain has TRBV29-1 and TRBJ2-2; 12 bases align to TRBD2. The CDR3 spans 14 residues. The junction had 5 bases not matched to a gene; V was cut back by 7 bases and J by 5 bases. CDR1 SQVTM and CDR2 ANQGSEA come from the germline V gene. The CDR3 here is CSAGLAGPTGELFF. In DNA, the CDR3 is TGCAGCGCCGGACTAGCGGGACCAACCGGGGAGCTGTTTTTT.